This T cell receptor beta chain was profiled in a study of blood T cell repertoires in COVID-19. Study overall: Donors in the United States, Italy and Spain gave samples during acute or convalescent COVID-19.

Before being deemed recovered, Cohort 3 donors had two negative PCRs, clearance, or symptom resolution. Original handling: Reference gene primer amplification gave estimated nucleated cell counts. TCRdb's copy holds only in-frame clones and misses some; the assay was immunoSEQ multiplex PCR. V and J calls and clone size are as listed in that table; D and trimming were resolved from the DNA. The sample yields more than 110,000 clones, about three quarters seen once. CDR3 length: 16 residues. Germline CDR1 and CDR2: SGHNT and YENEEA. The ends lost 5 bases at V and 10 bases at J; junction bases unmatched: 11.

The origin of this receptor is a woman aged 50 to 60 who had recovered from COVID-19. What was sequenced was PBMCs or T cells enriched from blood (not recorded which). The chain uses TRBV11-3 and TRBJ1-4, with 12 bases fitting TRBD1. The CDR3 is CASSPTGTGGRGKLFF. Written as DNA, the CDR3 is TGTGCCAGCAGCCCCACCGGGACAGGGGGCCGCGGAAAACTGTTTTTT.